The source of this T cell receptor (beta chain) is a study of technical replicates of blood from several donors. Clones were sequenced by immunoSEQ multiplex PCR, and TCRdb holds only the in-frame ones, with some missing. The sample lists almost 70,000 clones, about nine tenths occurring once. The V end was cut by 4 bases, the J end by 5 bases, with 14 bases between. Germline V CDR1 and CDR2: MNHEY, SVGAGI. The length of the CDR3 is 15 residues. The rearrangement joins TRBV6-5 to TRBJ2-2; a weak D match, TRBD1 (7 bases). This sequence originates from a human donor in good health. Some clones in this sample may be carry-over from other donors' samples. The source material was PBMCs. In nucleotides, the CDR3 is TGTGCCAGCAGTTTGGAGGGGGCGAGAACCGGGGAGCTGTTTTTT. Its translation: CASSLEGARTGELFF.